This T cell receptor (beta chain) was identified during a study of T cell clonotyping in hematopoietic cell transplantation. Comment on this clone: Its target is not known.

V was pared by 3 bases and J by 7 bases, with 13 bases of the junction left unmatched. The CDR3 is 15 residues long. CDR1 and CDR2 from the germline V gene are GTSNPN and SVGIG (reference sequence). Study results and caveats: Pathologically expanded recipient clonotypes increased progressively from day 30 to day 180 as diversity fell.

Clones were read by immunoSEQ multiplex PCR, and TCRdb kept only the in-frame ones, dropping some. Of more than 15,000 clones listed, approximately 83% are singletons. The V call is TRBV30, the J call TRBJ1-1; the match to TRBD1 covers 8 bases. The specimen was peripheral blood mononuclear cells. The sequence came from a woman aged 40 to 49 in good health. Some clones in this sample may be carry-over from other donors' samples. The CDR3 region has the DNA TGTGCCTGGAGCACCCGACAGGGGAGTTTTGATGAAGCTTTCTTT. Protein: CAWSTRQGSFDEAFF.